The 14 T cell receptor beta chains given below trace back to one sample, sequenced in a study of multiple sclerosis patients with progressive multifocal leukoencephalopathy. Assay: immunoSEQ multiplex PCR; the TCRdb copy retains only in-frame clones and omits some. This sample has more than 30,000 clones, with about nine tenths found just once. The time point is: time of PML onset. Material: PBMCs, obtained from a patient treated with natalizumab. These TCRs come from a middle-aged woman with progressive multifocal leukoencephalopathy.

The V and J genes are TRBV5-1 and TRBJ1-2; tentative D call: TRBD1 (6 bases). The length of the CDR3 is 14 residues. V lost 0 bases and J 8 bases, leaving 14 bases between the germline ends. Germline CDR1 SGHRS, CDR2 YFSETQ. The CDR3 loop reads CASSLDAGVGGYTF. The CDR3 DNA reads TGCGCCAGCAGCTTGGATGCAGGGGTAGGCGGCTACACCTTC.

This chain links TRBV11-3 with TRBJ2-7; D unresolved. Germline loops: CDR1 SGHNT, CDR2 YENEEA. The V end lost 1 base, the J end lost 2 bases, and 9 bases lay between the germline ends. CDR3 length: 14 residues. The CDR3 loop is CASSLASTTYEQYF. The CDR3 DNA sequence: TGTGCCAGCAGCTTAGCCTCTACTACCTACGAGCAGTACTTC.

The chain has TRBV6-5 and TRBJ2-7, with 9 bases matching TRBD2. The V segment lost 4 bases and the J segment 2 bases; nucleotides outside the gene matches: 3. In germline, CDR1 is MNHEY, CDR2 SVGAGI. The CDR3 sequence is 14 residues long. For the CDR3, the DNA is TGTGCCAGCAGTTCTGGACTAGCGACCTACGAGCAGTACTTC. Encoded protein: CASSSGLATYEQYF.

J is TRBJ2-2 and V is TRBV19, with 7 bases aligning to TRBD1. J gave up 1 base and V 11 bases, and 7 bases lay outside the gene matches. The CDR3 runs 14 residues. Germline V gene lookup returns CDR1 LNHDA and CDR2 SQIVND (reference sequence). Here the CDR3 reads CACTGTVNTGELFF. The CDR3 DNA is TGTGCCTGTACCGGGACAGTGAACACCGGGGAGCTGTTTTTT. Full variable domain (outside the CDR3, taken from reference TRBV19 and TRBJ2-2): DGGITQSPKYLFRKEGQNVTLSCEQNLNHDAMYWYRQDPGQGLRLIYYSQIVNDFQKGDIAEGYSVSREKKESFPLTVTSAQKNPTAFYLCACTGTVNTGELFFGEGSRLTVL.

This clone appeared a few times. A read error may account for a junction end that differs from germline. The chain couples TRBV4-1 to TRBJ2-7; 10 positions agree with TRBD2. The germline CDR1 and CDR2 sequences are MGHRA and YSYEKL. CDR3 size: 15 residues. The CDR3 loop reads CASSQDPAGGYEQYF. The DNA of the CDR3 is TGTGCCAGCAGCCAAGATCCAGCGGGGGGGTACGAGCAGTACTTC.

The rearrangement joins TRBV19 to TRBJ2-1; the match to TRBD2 covers 9 bases. V lost 0 bases and J lost 8; bases outside the gene matches: 5. The CDR3 length is 15 residues. Germline CDR1 reads LNHDA; CDR2 reads SQIVND (reference sequence). CDR3 amino acids: CASSIDPSGVYEQFF. CDR3 nucleotide sequence: TGTGCCAGTAGTATAGATCCTAGCGGGGTATATGAGCAGTTCTTC.

V and J are TRBV6-5 and TRBJ1-1; D ambiguous. The CDR3 is 13 residues long. Trimming removed 2 bases from V and 1 base from J, with 5 bases in between. Per germline, CDR1 MNHEY and CDR2 SVGAGI. The CDR3 nucleotides are TGTGCCAGCAGTTACGGAGAGAACACTGAAGCTTTCTTT. Encoded protein: CASSYGENTEAFF.

DNA of the CDR3: TGTGCCACCAGCAGAGGGCAGGGGAAGGGCAATGAGCAGTTCTTC. This codes for CATSRGQGKGNEQFF. The V gene is TRBV15, the J gene TRBJ2-1; TRBD1 might be the D (6 bases). The germline V and J ends were trimmed by 1 base and 6 bases, with 13 bases remaining between them. Germline CDR1 and CDR2: LNHNV and YYDKDF (reference sequence). This CDR3 comprises 15 residues.

A note on this clone: A read error may account for a junction end that differs from germline. The chain is built from TRBV7-7 and TRBJ2-2, with 9 bases lining up with TRBD2. Germline loops: CDR1 SSHAT, CDR2 FNYEAQ (reference sequence). CDR3 length equals 16 residues. The DNA for the CDR3 is TGTGCTAGCAGTTTACGACTAGCGGAAAACACCGGGGAGCTGTTTTTT. Translating it yields CASSLRLAENTGELFF.

This chain links TRBV15 with TRBJ1-1; D possibly corresponds to TRBD1 (6 bases). In germline, CDR1 is LNHNV, CDR2 YYDKDF (reference sequence). V was cut by 0 bases and J by 6 bases, with 17 bases left in between. The CDR3 spans 16 residues. The DNA of the CDR3 is TGTGCCACCAGCAGAGATATCAGGGGTCGAAAAGCTGAAGCTTTCTTT. It yields the protein CATSRDIRGRKAEAFF.

The genes are TRBV4-1 and TRBJ2-7, with 10 bases matching TRBD2. Germline V CDR1 and CDR2: MGHRA, YSYEKL. V was pared by 1 base and J by 7 bases, with 10 bases of the junction left unmatched. CDR3 length: 16 residues. The CDR3 DNA reads as TGCGCCAGCAGCCAAGTTAATAGCGGGGGGCCGGGGGAGCAGTACTTC. Protein: CASSQVNSGGPGEQYF.

The rearrangement links TRBV5-1 to TRBJ2-7, with D maybe TRBD1 (5 bases). There are 17 residues in the CDR3. Deletions cut 2 bases from V and 0 bases from J, with 18 bases between. The germline V gene encodes CDR1 SGHRS and CDR2 YFSETQ. Written as DNA, the CDR3 is TGCGCCAGCAGCTTAATGGGTGGGGCGGCGAGCTCCTACGAGCAGTACTTC. Translated, it gives CASSLMGGAASSYEQYF.

The J gene is TRBJ2-1, the V gene TRBV7-9; 14 positions match TRBD2. The V and J ends lost 6 bases and 9 bases, in that order; junction bases with no gene match: 7. This CDR3 is built from 15 residues. CDR1 is SEHNR and CDR2 is FQNEAQ in the germline V gene (reference sequence). The CDR3 DNA is TGTGCCAGCAGTCGGGGACTAGCGGGAGTCCCTGAGCAGTTCTTC. Translation: CASSRGLAGVPEQFF. The whole variable domain, remainder taken from reference TRBV7-9 and TRBJ2-1, is DTGVSQNPRHKITKRGQNVTFRCDPISEHNRLYWYRQTLGQGPEFLTYFQNEAQLEKSRLLSDRFSAERPKGSFSTLEIQRTEQGDSAMYLCASSRGLAGVPEQFFGPGTRLTVL.

The V gene is TRBV7-2, the J gene TRBJ1-6; 9 bases match TRBD1. J was trimmed by 7 bases and V by 2 bases; bases with no gene match: 9. Per the germline V gene, CDR1 is SGHTA and CDR2 is FQGNSA. This CDR3 spans 17 amino acids. The CDR3 here is CASSLRAGTGSNSPLHF. CDR3 in DNA: TGTGCCAGCAGCTTAAGAGCCGGGACAGGGTCGAATTCACCCCTCCACTTT.